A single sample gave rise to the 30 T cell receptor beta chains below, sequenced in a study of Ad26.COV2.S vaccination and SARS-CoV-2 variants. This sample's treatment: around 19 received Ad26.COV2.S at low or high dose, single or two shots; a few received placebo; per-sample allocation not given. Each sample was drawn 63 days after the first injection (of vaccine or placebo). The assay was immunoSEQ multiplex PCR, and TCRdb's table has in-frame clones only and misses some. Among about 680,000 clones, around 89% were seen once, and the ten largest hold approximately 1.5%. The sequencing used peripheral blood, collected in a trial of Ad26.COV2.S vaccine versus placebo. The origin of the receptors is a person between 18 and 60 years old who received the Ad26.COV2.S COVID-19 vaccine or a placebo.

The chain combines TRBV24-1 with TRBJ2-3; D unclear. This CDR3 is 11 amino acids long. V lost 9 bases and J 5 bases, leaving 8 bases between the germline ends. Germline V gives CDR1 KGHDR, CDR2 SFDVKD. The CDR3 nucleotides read TGTGCCACCGGGGTGGGAGATACGCAGTATTTT. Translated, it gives CATGVGDTQYF.

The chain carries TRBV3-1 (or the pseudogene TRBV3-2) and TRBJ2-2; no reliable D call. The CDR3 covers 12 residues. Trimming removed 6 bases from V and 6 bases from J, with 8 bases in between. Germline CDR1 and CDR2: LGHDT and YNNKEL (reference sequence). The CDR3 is CASSIFAGELFF. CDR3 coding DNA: TGTGCCAGCAGTATCTTTGCCGGGGAGCTGTTTTTT.

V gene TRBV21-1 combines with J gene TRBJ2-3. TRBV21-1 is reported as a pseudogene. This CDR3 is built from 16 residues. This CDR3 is CASSKLGSSRADTQYF. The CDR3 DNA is TGTGCCAGCAGCAAATTGGGGTCCTCCCGCGCAGATACGCAGTATTTT.

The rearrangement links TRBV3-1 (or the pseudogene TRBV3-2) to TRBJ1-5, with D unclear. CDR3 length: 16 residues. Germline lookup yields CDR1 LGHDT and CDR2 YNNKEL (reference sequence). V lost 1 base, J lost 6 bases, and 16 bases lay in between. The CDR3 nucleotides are TGTGCCAGCAGCCAAGGGGTAGGTAGTGGACTTCAGCCCCAGCATTTT. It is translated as CASSQGVGSGLQPQHF.

CDR3 in DNA: TGTGCCAGCAGCCAAGATACTGCTTTCTACGAGCAGTACTTC. As protein: CASSQDTAFYEQYF. This chain links TRBV3-1 (or the pseudogene TRBV3-2) with TRBJ2-7; D gene ambiguous. Germline V gene data show CDR1 as LGHDT and CDR2 as YNNKEL (reference sequence). The ends were cut back, 0 bases at V and 3 bases at J, with 9 bases in the middle. The CDR3 runs 14 residues.

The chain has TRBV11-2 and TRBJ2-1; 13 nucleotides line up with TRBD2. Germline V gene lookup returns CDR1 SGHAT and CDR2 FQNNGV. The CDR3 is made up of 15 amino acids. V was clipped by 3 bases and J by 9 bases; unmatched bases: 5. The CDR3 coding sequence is TGTGCCAGCAGCTTGGGGACTAGCGGGAATATTGAGCAGTTCTTC. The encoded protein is CASSLGTSGNIEQFF. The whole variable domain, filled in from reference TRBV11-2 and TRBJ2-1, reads EAGVAQSPRYKIIEKRQSVAFWCNPISGHATLYWYQQILGQGPKLLIQFQNNGVVDDSQLPKDRFSAERLKGVDSTLKIQPAKLEDSAVYLCASSLGTSGNIEQFFGPGTRLTVL.

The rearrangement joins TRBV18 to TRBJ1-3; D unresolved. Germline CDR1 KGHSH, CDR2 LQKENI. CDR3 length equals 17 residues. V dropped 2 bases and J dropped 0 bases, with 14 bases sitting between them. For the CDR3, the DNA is TGTGCCAGCTCACCAATTTTGGGCTCCGACTCTGGAAACACCATATATTTT. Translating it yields CASSPILGSDSGNTIYF.

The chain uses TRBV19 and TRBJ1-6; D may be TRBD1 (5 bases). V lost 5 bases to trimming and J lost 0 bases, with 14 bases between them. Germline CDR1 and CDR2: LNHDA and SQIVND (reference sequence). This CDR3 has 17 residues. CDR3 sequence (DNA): TGTGCCAGTAGTGGAAGGGACCGCGGCTCCTATAATTCACCCCTCCACTTT. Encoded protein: CASSGRDRGSYNSPLHF.

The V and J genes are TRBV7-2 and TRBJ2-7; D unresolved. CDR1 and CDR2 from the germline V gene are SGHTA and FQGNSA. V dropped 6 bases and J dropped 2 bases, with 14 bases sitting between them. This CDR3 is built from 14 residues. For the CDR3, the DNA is TGTGCCAGCAGTCGATCAGCAGATACCTACGAGCAGTACTTC. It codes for CASSRSADTYEQYF.

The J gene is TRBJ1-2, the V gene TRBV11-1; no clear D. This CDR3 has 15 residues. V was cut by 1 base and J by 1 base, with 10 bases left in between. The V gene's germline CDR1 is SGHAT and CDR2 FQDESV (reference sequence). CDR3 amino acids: CASSLDNTVNYGYTF. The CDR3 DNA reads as TGTGCCAGCAGCTTAGATAACACCGTTAACTATGGCTACACCTTC. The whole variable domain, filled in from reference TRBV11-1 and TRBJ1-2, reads EAEVAQSPRYKITEKSQAVAFWCDPISGHATLYWYRQILGQGPELLVQFQDESVVDDSQLPKDRFSAERLKGVDSTLKIQPAELGDSAMYLCASSLDNTVNYGYTFGSGTRLTVV.

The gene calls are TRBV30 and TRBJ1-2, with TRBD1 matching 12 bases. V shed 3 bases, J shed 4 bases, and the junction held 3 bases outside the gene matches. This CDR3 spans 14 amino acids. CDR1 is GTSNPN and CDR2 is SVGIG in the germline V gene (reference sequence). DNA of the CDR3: TGTGCCTGGAGGGGACAGGGGGCCCGCTATGGCTACACCTTC. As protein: CAWRGQGARYGYTF. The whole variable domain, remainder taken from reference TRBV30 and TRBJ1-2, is SQTIHQWPATLVQPVGSPLSLECTVEGTSNPNLYWYRQAAGRGLQLLFYSVGIGQISSEVPQNLSASRPQDRQFILSSKKLLLSDSGFYLCAWRGQGARYGYTFGSGTRLTVV.

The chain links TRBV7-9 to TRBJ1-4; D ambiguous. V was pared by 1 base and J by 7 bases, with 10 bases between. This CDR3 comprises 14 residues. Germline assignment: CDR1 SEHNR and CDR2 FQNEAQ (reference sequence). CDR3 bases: TGTGCCAGCAGCTTAGTTGAGTTTCCTGAAAAACTGTTTTTT. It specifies CASSLVEFPEKLFF.

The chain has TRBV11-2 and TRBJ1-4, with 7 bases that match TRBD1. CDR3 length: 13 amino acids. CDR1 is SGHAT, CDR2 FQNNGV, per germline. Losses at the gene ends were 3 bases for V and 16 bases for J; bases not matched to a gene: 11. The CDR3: CASSFDRANPAFF. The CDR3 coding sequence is TGTGCCAGCAGCTTCGACAGGGCGAATCCCGCGTTTTTT.

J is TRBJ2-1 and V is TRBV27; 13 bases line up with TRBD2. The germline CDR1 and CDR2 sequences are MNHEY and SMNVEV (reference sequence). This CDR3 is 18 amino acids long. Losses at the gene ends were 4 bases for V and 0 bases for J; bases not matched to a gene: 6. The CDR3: CASSSGLAGPFSYNEQFF. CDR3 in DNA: TGTGCCAGCAGTTCGGGACTAGCGGGACCCTTCTCCTACAATGAGCAGTTCTTC.

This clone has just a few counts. CDR3 sequence reads: CAWSSDRDEQYF. CDR3 nucleotides: TGTGCCTGGAGTTCAGACAGGGATGAGCAGTACTTC. This chain joins TRBV30 and TRBJ2-7, with 7 nucleotides matching TRBD1. The germline V gene has CDR1 GTSNPN and CDR2 SVGIG (reference sequence). This CDR3 contains 12 residues. Trimming cost V 2 bases and J 7 bases; bases outside gene matches: 5.

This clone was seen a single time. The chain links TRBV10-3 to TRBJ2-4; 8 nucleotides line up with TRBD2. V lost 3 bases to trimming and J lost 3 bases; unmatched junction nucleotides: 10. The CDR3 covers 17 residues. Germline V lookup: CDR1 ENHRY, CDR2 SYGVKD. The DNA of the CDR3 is TGTGCCATCAGTGAATCGGTAGGAGCGGGAGTCAAAAACATTCAGTACTTC. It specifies CAISESVGAGVKNIQYF.

The CDR3 loop is CASSLADGEPQHF. CDR3 in DNA: TGTGCCAGCAGCTTGGCAGATGGGGAGCCCCAGCATTTT. This chain connects TRBV7-9 to TRBJ1-5; D is unclear. The CDR3 extends over 13 amino acids. The germline V gene has CDR1 SEHNR and CDR2 FQNEAQ (reference sequence). V lost 3 bases and J lost 8, with 11 bases in between.

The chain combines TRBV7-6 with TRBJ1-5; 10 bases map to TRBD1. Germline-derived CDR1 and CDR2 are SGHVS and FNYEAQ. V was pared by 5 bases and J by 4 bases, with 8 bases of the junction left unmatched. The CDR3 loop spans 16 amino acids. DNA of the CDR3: TGTGCCAGCAGCCCTCTTTCGGGACAGGGGAATCAGCCCCAGCATTTT. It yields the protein CASSPLSGQGNQPQHF.

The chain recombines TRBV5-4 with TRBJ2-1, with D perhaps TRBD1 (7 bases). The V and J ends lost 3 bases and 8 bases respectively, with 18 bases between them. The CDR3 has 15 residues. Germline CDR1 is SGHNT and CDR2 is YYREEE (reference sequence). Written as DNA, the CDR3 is TGTGCCAGCAGCTACCCAGGGGGGATAGGGGATGAGCAGTTCTTC. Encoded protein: CASSYPGGIGDEQFF.

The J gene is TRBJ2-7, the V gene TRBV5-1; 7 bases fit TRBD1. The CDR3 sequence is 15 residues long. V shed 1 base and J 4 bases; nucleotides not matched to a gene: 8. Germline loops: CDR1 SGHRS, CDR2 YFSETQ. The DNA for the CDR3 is TGCGCCAGCAGCTTGAGTGGGACAGACCTTTACGAGCAGTACTTC. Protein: CASSLSGTDLYEQYF.

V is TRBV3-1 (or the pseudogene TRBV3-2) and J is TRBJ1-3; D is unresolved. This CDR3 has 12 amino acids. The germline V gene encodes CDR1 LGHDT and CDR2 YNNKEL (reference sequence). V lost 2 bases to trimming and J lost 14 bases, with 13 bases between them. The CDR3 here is CASSQNGRVVYF. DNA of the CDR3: TGTGCCAGCAGCCAAAATGGTCGGGTCGTATATTTT.

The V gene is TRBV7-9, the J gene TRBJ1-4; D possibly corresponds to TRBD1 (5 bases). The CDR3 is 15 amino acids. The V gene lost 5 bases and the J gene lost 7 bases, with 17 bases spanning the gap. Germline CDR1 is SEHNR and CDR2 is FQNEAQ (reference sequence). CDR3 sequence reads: CASSLREARGEKLFF. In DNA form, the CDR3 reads TGTGCCAGCAGCCTCCGGGAGGCGAGGGGTGAAAAACTGTTTTTT.

The CDR3 region has the DNA TGTGCCAGCAGCTTAGCGCTCGCGGGGGGGGCAGATACGCAGTATTTT. Translating gives CASSLALAGGADTQYF. This chain links TRBV7-8 with TRBJ2-3, with TRBD2 matching 9 bases. The germline V gene encodes CDR1 SGHVS and CDR2 FQNEAQ. The junction had 5 bases not matched to a gene; V was cut back by 0 bases and J by 4 bases. The CDR3 extends over 16 amino acids.

The DNA for the CDR3 is TGTGCCAGCAGCTTAGATTTAGCGGGGGGGCCTGTCAATGAGCAGTTCTTC. This encodes CASSLDLAGGPVNEQFF. The chain is built from TRBV11-2 and TRBJ2-1; 11 bases match TRBD2. The CDR3 loop spans 17 amino acids. The V segment lost 0 bases and the J segment 6 bases; nucleotides outside the gene matches: 7. Germline V gives CDR1 SGHAT, CDR2 FQNNGV.

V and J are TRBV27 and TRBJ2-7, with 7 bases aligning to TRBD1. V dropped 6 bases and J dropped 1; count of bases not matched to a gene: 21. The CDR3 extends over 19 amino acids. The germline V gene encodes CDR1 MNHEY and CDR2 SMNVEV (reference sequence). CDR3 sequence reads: CASRHYRGSFNGESYEQYF. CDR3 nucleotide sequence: TGTGCCAGCAGACACTACAGGGGCTCGTTTAACGGGGAGTCCTACGAGCAGTACTTC.

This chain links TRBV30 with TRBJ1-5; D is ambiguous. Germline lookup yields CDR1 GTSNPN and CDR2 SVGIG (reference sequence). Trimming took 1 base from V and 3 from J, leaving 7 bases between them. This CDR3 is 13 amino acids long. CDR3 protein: CAWSGSPNQPQHF. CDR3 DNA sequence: TGTGCCTGGAGTGGGAGTCCCAATCAGCCCCAGCATTTT.

CDR3 in amino acids: CASSLQGDQETQYF. DNA of the CDR3: TGTGCCAGCTCCCTCCAGGGAGACCAAGAGACCCAGTACTTC. This chain connects TRBV18 to TRBJ2-5; possibly TRBD1 or TRBD2 for D (5 bases each). The V end was cut by 6 bases, the J end by 0 bases, with 11 bases between. Per the germline V gene, CDR1 is KGHSH and CDR2 is LQKENI. The CDR3 has 14 residues.

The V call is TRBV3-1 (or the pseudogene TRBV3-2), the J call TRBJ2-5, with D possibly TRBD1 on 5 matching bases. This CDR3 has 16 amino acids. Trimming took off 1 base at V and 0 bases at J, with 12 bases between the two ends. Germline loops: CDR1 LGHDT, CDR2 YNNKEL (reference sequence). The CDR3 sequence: CASSQVGARDQETQYF. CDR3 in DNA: TGTGCCAGCAGCCAAGTAGGGGCTAGGGACCAAGAGACCCAGTACTTC.

CDR3 sequence: CASSTGRSGRVEEQFF. The CDR3 nucleotides are TGTGCCAGTAGTACCGGCCGGAGCGGGAGGGTTGAGGAGCAGTTCTTC. V is TRBV19 and J is TRBJ2-1; 10 bases are shared with TRBD2. The ends lost 4 bases at V and 10 bases at J; junction bases unmatched: 13. Germline V CDR1 and CDR2: LNHDA, SQIVND (reference sequence). This CDR3 spans 16 amino acids. Full variable domain (outside the CDR3, taken from reference TRBV19 and TRBJ2-1): DGGITQSPKYLFRKEGQNVTLSCEQNLNHDAMYWYRQDPGQGLRLIYYSQIVNDFQKGDIAEGYSVSREKKESFPLTVTSAQKNPTAFYLCASSTGRSGRVEEQFFGPGTRLTVL.

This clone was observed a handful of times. In DNA form, the CDR3 reads TGTGCCAGCAGCTTAGGACGGGCCTCCTACAATGAGCAGTTCTTC. Its translation: CASSLGRASYNEQFF. The chain recombines TRBV7-9 with TRBJ2-1; D gene uncertain. From germline, CDR1 is SEHNR and CDR2 FQNEAQ (reference sequence). The CDR3 has 15 amino acids. V gave up 1 base and J gave up 0 bases, with 7 bases separating them.